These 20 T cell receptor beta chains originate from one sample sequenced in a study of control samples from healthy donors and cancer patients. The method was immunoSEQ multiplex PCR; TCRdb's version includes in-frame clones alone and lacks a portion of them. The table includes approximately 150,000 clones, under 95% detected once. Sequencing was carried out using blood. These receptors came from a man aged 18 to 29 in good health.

The CDR3 nucleotides read TGTGCCGTCGGACAGGGGAACTTCAATGAGCAGTTCTTC. It yields the protein CAVGQGNFNEQFF. This rearrangement joins TRBV24-1 to TRBJ2-1, with TRBD1 matching 9 bases. The V segment lost 12 bases and the J segment 6 bases; nucleotides outside the gene matches: 8. The CDR3 runs to 13 residues. Germline CDR1 reads KGHDR; CDR2 reads SFDVKD.

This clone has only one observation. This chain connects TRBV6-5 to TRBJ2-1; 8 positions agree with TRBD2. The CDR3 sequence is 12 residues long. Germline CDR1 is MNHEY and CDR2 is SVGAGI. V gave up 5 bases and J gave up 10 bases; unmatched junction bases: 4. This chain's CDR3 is CASSTTSGEQFF. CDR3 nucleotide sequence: TGTGCCAGCAGTACAACTAGCGGCGAGCAGTTCTTC.

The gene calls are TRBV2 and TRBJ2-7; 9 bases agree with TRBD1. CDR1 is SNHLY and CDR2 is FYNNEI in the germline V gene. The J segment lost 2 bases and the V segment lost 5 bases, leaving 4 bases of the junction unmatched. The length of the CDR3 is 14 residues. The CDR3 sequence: CASSPGTGTYEQYF. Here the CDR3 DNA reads TGTGCCAGCAGTCCAGGGACAGGGACCTACGAGCAGTACTTC.

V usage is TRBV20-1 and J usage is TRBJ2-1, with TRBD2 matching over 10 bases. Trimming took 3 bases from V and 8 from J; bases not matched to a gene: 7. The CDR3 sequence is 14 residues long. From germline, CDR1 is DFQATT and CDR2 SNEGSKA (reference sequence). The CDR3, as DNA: TGCAGTGCTAGTAAGACTAGCGGGCCATATGAGCAGTTCTTC. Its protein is CSASKTSGPYEQFF.

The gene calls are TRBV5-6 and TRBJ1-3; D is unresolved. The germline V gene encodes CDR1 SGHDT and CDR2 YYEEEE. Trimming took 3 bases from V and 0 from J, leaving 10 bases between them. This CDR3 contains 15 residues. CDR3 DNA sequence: TGTGCCAGCAGCTCCCAAAGAACCTCTGGAAACACCATATATTTT. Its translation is CASSSQRTSGNTIYF.

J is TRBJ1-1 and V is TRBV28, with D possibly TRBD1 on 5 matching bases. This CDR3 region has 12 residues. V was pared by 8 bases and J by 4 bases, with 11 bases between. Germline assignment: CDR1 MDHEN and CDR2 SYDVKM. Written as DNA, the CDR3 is TGTGCCAGCCGGGACCTAATCACTGAAGCTTTCTTT. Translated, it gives CASRDLITEAFF.

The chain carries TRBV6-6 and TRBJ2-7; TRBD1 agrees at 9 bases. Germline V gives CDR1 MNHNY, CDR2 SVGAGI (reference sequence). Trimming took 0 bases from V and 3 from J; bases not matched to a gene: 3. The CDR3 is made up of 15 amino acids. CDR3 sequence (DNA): TGTGCCAGCAGTTACTCGATGGACAGGGGCTACGAGCAGTACTTC. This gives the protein CASSYSMDRGYEQYF.

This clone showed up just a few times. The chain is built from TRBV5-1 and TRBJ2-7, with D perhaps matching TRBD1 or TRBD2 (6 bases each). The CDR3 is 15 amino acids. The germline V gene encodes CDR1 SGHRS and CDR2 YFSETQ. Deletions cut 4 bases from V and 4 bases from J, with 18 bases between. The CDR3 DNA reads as TGCGCCAGCAGCGCGGTCGGGGGCCCGGTTTACGAGCAGTACTTC. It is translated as CASSAVGGPVYEQYF.

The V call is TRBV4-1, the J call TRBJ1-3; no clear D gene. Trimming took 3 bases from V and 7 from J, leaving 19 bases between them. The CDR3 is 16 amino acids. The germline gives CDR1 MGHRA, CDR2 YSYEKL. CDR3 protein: CASSHLYRGVDNTIYF. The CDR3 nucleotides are TGCGCCAGCAGCCACCTTTACCGGGGTGTCGACAACACCATATATTTT.

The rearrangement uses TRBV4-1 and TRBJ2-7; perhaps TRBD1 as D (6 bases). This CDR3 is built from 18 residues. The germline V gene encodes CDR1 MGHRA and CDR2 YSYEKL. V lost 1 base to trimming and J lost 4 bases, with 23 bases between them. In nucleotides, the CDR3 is TGCGCCAGCAGCCAAGGGCCACGACGACAGGTATCTGAGTACGAGCAGTACTTC. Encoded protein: CASSQGPRRQVSEYEQYF.

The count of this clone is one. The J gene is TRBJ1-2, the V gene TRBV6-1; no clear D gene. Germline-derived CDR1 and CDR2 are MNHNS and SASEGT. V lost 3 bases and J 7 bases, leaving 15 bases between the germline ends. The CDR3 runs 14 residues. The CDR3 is CASSELFLSGGYTF. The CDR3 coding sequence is TGTGCCAGCAGTGAGTTATTTCTCTCGGGTGGCTACACCTTC.

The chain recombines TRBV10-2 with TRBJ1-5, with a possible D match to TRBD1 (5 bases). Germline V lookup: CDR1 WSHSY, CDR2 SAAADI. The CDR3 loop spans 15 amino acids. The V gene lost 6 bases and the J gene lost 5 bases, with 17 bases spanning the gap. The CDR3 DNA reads TGCGCCAGCAGCGGGACCCTTGTGAGGGATCAGCCCCAGCATTTT. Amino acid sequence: CASSGTLVRDQPQHF.

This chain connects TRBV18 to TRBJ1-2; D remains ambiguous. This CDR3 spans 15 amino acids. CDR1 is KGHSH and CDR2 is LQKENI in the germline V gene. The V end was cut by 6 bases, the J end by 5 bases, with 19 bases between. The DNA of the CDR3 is TGTGCCAGCTCTCGGGCACCGTCAATGATGTATGGCTACACCTTC. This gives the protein CASSRAPSMMYGYTF.

The CDR3 nucleotides are TGCGCCAGCAGCCAAGGGGGATCCTACGAGCAGTACTTC. It is translated as CASSQGGSYEQYF. The J gene is TRBJ2-7, the V gene TRBV4-1; D is undetermined. Germline assignment: CDR1 MGHRA and CDR2 YSYEKL. The CDR3 has 13 amino acids. V was cut by 1 base and J by 1 base, with 5 bases left in between.

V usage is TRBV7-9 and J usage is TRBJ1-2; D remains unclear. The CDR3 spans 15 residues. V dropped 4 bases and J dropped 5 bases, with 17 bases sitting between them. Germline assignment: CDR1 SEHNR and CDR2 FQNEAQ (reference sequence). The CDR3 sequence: CASSSAPETTYGYTF. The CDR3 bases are TGTGCCAGCAGCTCTGCCCCAGAGACCACTTATGGCTACACCTTC.

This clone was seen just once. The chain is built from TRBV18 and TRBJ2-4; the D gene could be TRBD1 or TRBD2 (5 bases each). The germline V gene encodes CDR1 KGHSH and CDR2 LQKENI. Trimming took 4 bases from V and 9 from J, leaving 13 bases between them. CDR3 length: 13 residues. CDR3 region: CASSQGPQSIQYF. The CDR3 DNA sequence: TGTGCCAGCTCACAGGGACCACAAAGCATTCAGTACTTC. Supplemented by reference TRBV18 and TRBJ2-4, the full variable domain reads NAGVMQNPRHLVRRRGQEARLRCSPMKGHSHVYWYRQLPEEGLKFMVYLQKENIIDESGMPKERFSAEFPKEGPSILRIQQVVRGDSAAYFCASSQGPQSIQYFGAGTRLSVL.

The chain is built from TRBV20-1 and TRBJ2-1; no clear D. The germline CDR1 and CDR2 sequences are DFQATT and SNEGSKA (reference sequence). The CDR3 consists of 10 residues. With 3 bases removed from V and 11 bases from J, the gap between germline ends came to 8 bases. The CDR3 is CSASQNQQFF. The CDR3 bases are TGCAGTGCTAGCCAAAACCAGCAGTTCTTC.

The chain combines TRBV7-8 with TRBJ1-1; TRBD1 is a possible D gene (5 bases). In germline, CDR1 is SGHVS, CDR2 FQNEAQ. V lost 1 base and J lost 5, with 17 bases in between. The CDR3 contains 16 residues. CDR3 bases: TGTGCCAGCAGCTTAGGTGCAGCGTCCCGGGGGACTGAAGCTTTCTTT. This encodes CASSLGAASRGTEAFF.

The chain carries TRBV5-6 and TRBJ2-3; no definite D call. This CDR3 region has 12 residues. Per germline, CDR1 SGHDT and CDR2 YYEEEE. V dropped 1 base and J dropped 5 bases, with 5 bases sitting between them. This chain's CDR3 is CASSLIVDTQYF. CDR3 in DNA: TGTGCCAGCAGCTTGATCGTAGATACGCAGTATTTT.

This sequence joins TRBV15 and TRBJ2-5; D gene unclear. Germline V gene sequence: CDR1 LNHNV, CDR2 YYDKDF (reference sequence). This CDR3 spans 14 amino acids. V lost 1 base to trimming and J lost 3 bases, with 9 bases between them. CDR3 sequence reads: CATSRGASEETQYF. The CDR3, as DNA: TGTGCCACCAGCAGAGGGGCGTCGGAAGAGACCCAGTACTTC.